These T cell receptor beta chains were read from a single sample in a study of cytomegalovirus exposure and HLA in healthy donors. Assay used: immunoSEQ multiplex PCR; TCRdb lists only in-frame clones, some missing. Listed are 200,000 or so clones; 0.74% falls within the top ten. Material: PBMCs. The origin of the receptors is a boy aged 5-17 years in good health and CMV-seronegative. Each CDR3 is given with its conserved first and last residue. A D gene is named only where the DNA matches it firmly.

cdr3_aa,d_call,j_call,v_call
CASLGLAGHEQYF,TRBD2,TRBJ2-7,TRBV28
CASSDGRAVPGWEKLFF,NA,TRBJ1-4,TRBV6-4
CASSISSEAFF,NA,TRBJ1-1,TRBV19
CASSLNINTQETQYF,NA,TRBJ2-5,TRBV7-3
CASSPGTGRNQPQHF,TRBD1,TRBJ1-5,TRBV2
CASSPNSGAVFGELFF,TRBD2,TRBJ2-2,TRBV7-8
CASSQGTGPSTDTQYF,TRBD1,TRBJ2-3,TRBV4-1
CASSLLGLAVNEQFF,TRBD2,TRBJ2-1,TRBV7-2
CASRGYRAGYTF,NA,TRBJ1-2,TRBV6-5
CAWRTSGGPYEQYF,TRBD2,TRBJ2-7,TRBV30
CASSRTYFYEQYF,NA,TRBJ2-7,TRBV6-1
CASSWGRWNEQFF,NA,TRBJ2-1,TRBV27
CASSVGGAFRDTGELFF,TRBD2,TRBJ2-2,TRBV9
CASSLGGSSQPQHF,NA,TRBJ1-5,TRBV13
CASSLALAGGGRFF,TRBD2,TRBJ2-1,TRBV5-4
CASSVPRDRGPAFF,TRBD1,TRBJ1-1,TRBV9
CASSSGRRAGGNTEAFF,TRBD1,TRBJ1-1,TRBV7-9
CASSWGVGEDQETQYF,NA,TRBJ2-5,TRBV5-6
CASSQSIGFQGPQKSTGELFF,NA,TRBJ2-2,TRBV23-1
CASSFTWVRGSYNSPLHF,NA,TRBJ1-6,TRBV7-8
CASSQDWDRGGANVLTF,TRBD1,TRBJ2-6,TRBV4-2
CAISVAVQETQYF,NA,TRBJ2-5,TRBV10-3
CASSLRGGGYEQYF,TRBD2,TRBJ2-7,TRBV7-3
CSAGGDRATNEKLFF,TRBD1,TRBJ1-4,TRBV29-1
CASSTRTGETGNTIYF,TRBD1,TRBJ1-3,TRBV13
CASSEWGQRTYEQYF,TRBD1,TRBJ2-7,TRBV6-1
CASSWDRDYEQYF,TRBD1,NA,TRBV6-1
CASSGTLYGYTF,NA,TRBJ1-2,TRBV2
CASSPAGGTDTQYF,TRBD2,TRBJ2-3,TRBV27
CASSPRPGTGTDTQYF,TRBD1,TRBJ2-3,TRBV4-1
CASSSEDTGELFF,NA,TRBJ2-2,TRBV11-1